This is a list of T cell receptor beta chains from one sample in a study of T cells in localized non-small cell lung cancer. TCRdb's copy holds only in-frame clones and misses some; the assay was immunoSEQ multiplex PCR. The table includes about 33,000 clones, about 90% detected once. Sample: peripheral blood, taken before any cancer treatment. The receptors were sampled from a female donor aged 60 or older with stage I lung adenocarcinoma. Both conserved end residues are part of each CDR3. D genes are given only for firm matches. Clone sizes are given selectively: once, few, many, or a class where the clone is expanded.

v_gene: TRBV5-1; j_gene: TRBJ1-1; d_gene: -; abundance: -; CDR3nt: TGCGCCAGCAGCATATCCGGGGCCGACACTGAAGCTTTCTTT; CDR3aa: CASSISGADTEAFF
v_gene: TRBV5-5; j_gene: TRBJ1-6; d_gene: -; abundance: once; CDR3nt: TGTGCCAGCAGCTTGGCGACCCAGTCCTATAATTCACCCCTCCACTTT; CDR3aa: CASSLATQSYNSPLHF
v_gene: TRBV15; j_gene: TRBJ2-3; d_gene: TRBD1; abundance: -; CDR3nt: TGTGCCACCAGCAGCGCGCCTACAGGGGGAGGCGCAGATACGCAGTATTTT; CDR3aa: CATSSAPTGGGADTQYF
v_gene: TRBV5-4; j_gene: TRBJ1-1; d_gene: TRBD1; abundance: -; CDR3nt: TGTGCCAGCAGTCAAATTGACAGGGGGCGGCACGCCACTGAAGCTTTCTTT; CDR3aa: CASSQIDRGRHATEAFF
v_gene: TRBV30; j_gene: TRBJ2-2; d_gene: -; abundance: -; CDR3nt: TGTGCCTGGAGTGAGGGCGGGGAGCTGTTTTTT; CDR3aa: CAWSEGGELFF
v_gene: TRBV5-6; j_gene: TRBJ2-3; d_gene: TRBD1; abundance: -; CDR3nt: TGTGCCAGCAGCTTTGACAGGGGGCTGGTAGATACGCAGTATTTT; CDR3aa: CASSFDRGLVDTQYF
v_gene: TRBV11-3; j_gene: TRBJ2-2; d_gene: TRBD2; abundance: -; CDR3nt: TGTGCCAGCAGCTTGGCTCTAGCGGGGACGACGGGGGAGCTGTTTTTT; CDR3aa: CASSLALAGTTGELFF
v_gene: TRBV11-2; j_gene: TRBJ2-1; d_gene: -; abundance: -; CDR3nt: TGTGCCAGCAGCTTTGGATCAGACGGGTCGCAGTTCTTC; CDR3aa: CASSFGSDGSQFF
v_gene: TRBV30; j_gene: TRBJ1-5; d_gene: -; abundance: -; CDR3nt: TGTGCCTGGAGTGTATCCGTTTCGGGGGATCAGCCCCAGCATTTT; CDR3aa: CAWSVSVSGDQPQHF
v_gene: TRBV2; j_gene: TRBJ1-4; d_gene: TRBD1; abundance: -; CDR3nt: TGTGCCAGCAGTGAAGGGACAGGGTTTAATGAAAAACTGTTTTTT; CDR3aa: CASSEGTGFNEKLFF
v_gene: TRBV30; j_gene: TRBJ1-2; d_gene: -; abundance: -; CDR3nt: TGTGCCTGGAGTTCAGCCGGGTCCTCCGGGTATAACTATGGCTACACCTTC; CDR3aa: CAWSSAGSSGYNYGYTF
v_gene: TRBV18; j_gene: TRBJ2-5; d_gene: -; abundance: once; CDR3nt: TGTGCCAGCTCACCATCAGGGACGGGGGAGACCCAGTACTTC; CDR3aa: CASSPSGTGETQYF
v_gene: TRBV6-1; j_gene: TRBJ2-7; d_gene: -; abundance: -; CDR3nt: TGTGCCAGCAGTGATGCAGGGCAGAACCGCTACGAGCAGTACTTC; CDR3aa: CASSDAGQNRYEQYF
v_gene: TRBV5-4; j_gene: TRBJ2-5; d_gene: -; abundance: -; CDR3nt: TGTGCCAGCAGCTTGGGGTTTAGCCCAGGGGAGGAGACCCAGTACTTC; CDR3aa: CASSLGFSPGEETQYF
v_gene: TRBV9; j_gene: TRBJ1-1; d_gene: -; abundance: -; CDR3nt: TGTGCCAGCAGCGCCTTTAGCAGGAACACTGAAGCTTTCTTT; CDR3aa: CASSAFSRNTEAFF
v_gene: TRBV4-3; j_gene: TRBJ2-6; d_gene: -; abundance: -; CDR3nt: TGCGCCAGCAGCCAAGATCCCCGGGGCTCTGGGGCCAACGTCCTGACTTTC; CDR3aa: CASSQDPRGSGANVLTF
v_gene: TRBV14; j_gene: TRBJ1-3; d_gene: -; abundance: -; CDR3nt: TGTGCCAGCAGCCCGACAGGTTCGCTCTCTGGAAACACCATATATTTT; CDR3aa: CASSPTGSLSGNTIYF
v_gene: TRBV30; j_gene: TRBJ1-2; d_gene: -; abundance: -; CDR3nt: TGTGCCAGCTATGACGGATTTGAAGGCTACACCTTC; CDR3aa: CASYDGFEGYTF
v_gene: TRBV6-5; j_gene: TRBJ1-6; d_gene: -; abundance: -; CDR3nt: TGTGCCAGCAGCAAGACTGCCTACAATTCACCCCTCCACTTT; CDR3aa: CASSKTAYNSPLHF
v_gene: TRBV2; j_gene: TRBJ2-1; d_gene: -; abundance: -; CDR3nt: TGTGCCAGCAGTGAAGGGCAGGGTGGCAATGAGCAGTTCTTC; CDR3aa: CASSEGQGGNEQFF
v_gene: TRBV11-2; j_gene: TRBJ2-5; d_gene: -; abundance: once; CDR3nt: TGTGCCAGCAGCTTAGTTCCAGGGCAGGAGACCCAGTACTTC; CDR3aa: CASSLVPGQETQYF
v_gene: TRBV7-8; j_gene: TRBJ2-1; d_gene: TRBD1; abundance: once; CDR3nt: TGTGCCAGCAGTCCGAATACAGGGGTGTCCTACAATGAGCAGTTCTTC; CDR3aa: CASSPNTGVSYNEQFF
v_gene: TRBV7-9; j_gene: TRBJ1-1; d_gene: TRBD1; abundance: -; CDR3nt: TGTGCCAGCAGCTTAAGGGGGCAGAACACTGAAGCTTTCTTT; CDR3aa: CASSLRGQNTEAFF
v_gene: TRBV5-1; j_gene: TRBJ1-1; d_gene: TRBD1; abundance: -; CDR3nt: TGCGCCAGCAGCCCCCGTCCGGGACAGGGGGATACTGAAGCTTTCTTT; CDR3aa: CASSPRPGQGDTEAFF
v_gene: TRBV27; j_gene: TRBJ2-3; d_gene: -; abundance: -; CDR3nt: TGTGCCAGCAGTTTTACTCGGACTAGCACAGATACGCAGTATTTT; CDR3aa: CASSFTRTSTDTQYF
v_gene: TRBV7-9; j_gene: TRBJ2-7; d_gene: -; abundance: once; CDR3nt: TGTGCCAGCAGCTTAGTCACGTCCTCCTACGAGCAGTACTTC; CDR3aa: CASSLVTSSYEQYF
v_gene: TRBV5-1; j_gene: TRBJ2-3; d_gene: TRBD1; abundance: once; CDR3nt: TGCGCCAGCAGCTTGGAGGGGGCCCAAATAGGCACAGATACGCAGTATTTT; CDR3aa: CASSLEGAQIGTDTQYF
v_gene: TRBV29-1; j_gene: TRBJ2-7; d_gene: TRBD1; abundance: -; CDR3nt: TGCAGCGTTCGCTCAGGGGGCGAGCAGTACTTC; CDR3aa: CSVRSGGEQYF
v_gene: TRBV6-6; j_gene: TRBJ2-7; d_gene: -; abundance: -; CDR3nt: TGTGCCAGCAACTCCAGGGGGGACGAGCAGTACTTC; CDR3aa: CASNSRGDEQYF
v_gene: TRBV6-6; j_gene: TRBJ2-5; d_gene: -; abundance: -; CDR3nt: TGTGCCAGCAGTCTCTTGCGGGGGCGGGGTACGGAGACCCAGTACTTC; CDR3aa: CASSLLRGRGTETQYF
v_gene: TRBV6-4; j_gene: TRBJ2-3; d_gene: -; abundance: -; CDR3nt: TGTGCCAGCGGACTGACGGGAAGTAAGACAGATACGCAGTATTTT; CDR3aa: CASGLTGSKTDTQYF
v_gene: TRBV7-2; j_gene: TRBJ2-2; d_gene: TRBD2; abundance: -; CDR3nt: TGTGCCAGCAGCTTTACCGGGACTAGAACTGGCGGGGAGCTGTTTTTT; CDR3aa: CASSFTGTRTGGELFF
v_gene: TRBV18; j_gene: TRBJ2-7; d_gene: -; abundance: -; CDR3nt: TGTGCCAGCTCACCAACAGGGTCCCACTACGAGCAGTACTTC; CDR3aa: CASSPTGSHYEQYF
v_gene: TRBV5-5; j_gene: TRBJ2-3; d_gene: TRBD2; abundance: -; CDR3nt: TGTGCCAGCAGCAGCCCGGGACTAGGCACAGATACGCAGTATTTT; CDR3aa: CASSSPGLGTDTQYF
v_gene: TRBV2; j_gene: TRBJ1-5; d_gene: -; abundance: few; CDR3nt: TGTGCCAGCATGCGGGGGAATAGCAATCAGCCCCAGCATTTT; CDR3aa: CASMRGNSNQPQHF
v_gene: TRBV30; j_gene: TRBJ2-7; d_gene: TRBD1; abundance: -; CDR3nt: TGTGCCTGGAGTGTGCGGGACAGGGAATACTTC; CDR3aa: CAWSVRDREYF
v_gene: TRBV19; j_gene: TRBJ2-7; d_gene: TRBD1; abundance: -; CDR3nt: TGTGCCAGTAGTAGGGACAGGGCGACTGGAGAGCAGTACTTC; CDR3aa: CASSRDRATGEQYF
v_gene: TRBV7-2; j_gene: TRBJ1-2; d_gene: TRBD1; abundance: -; CDR3nt: TGTGCCAGCAGCCCCGGGGGACAGAGCTATGGCTACACCTTC; CDR3aa: CASSPGGQSYGYTF
v_gene: TRBV30; j_gene: TRBJ1-1; d_gene: -; abundance: -; CDR3nt: TGTGCCTGGAGTGCGGGGCCGAACACTGAAGCTTTCTTT; CDR3aa: CAWSAGPNTEAFF
v_gene: TRBV12-5; j_gene: TRBJ2-3; d_gene: -; abundance: -; CDR3nt: TGTGCTAGTGGTCTGGGAGATACGCAGTATTTT; CDR3aa: CASGLGDTQYF
v_gene: TRBV5-6; j_gene: TRBJ1-2; d_gene: -; abundance: -; CDR3nt: TGTGCCAGCAGCTTGGGGACAGCTTTCTATGGCTACACCTTC; CDR3aa: CASSLGTAFYGYTF
v_gene: TRBV5-1; j_gene: TRBJ2-5; d_gene: -; abundance: -; CDR3nt: TGCGCCAGCAGCTTGGCAGCGGACGGGCCCCAAGAGACCCAGTACTTC; CDR3aa: CASSLAADGPQETQYF
v_gene: TRBV18; j_gene: TRBJ2-5; d_gene: TRBD2; abundance: -; CDR3nt: TGTGCCAGCTCACCACCGGGACTAGCGGGGGGGCAAGAGACCCAGTACTTC; CDR3aa: CASSPPGLAGGQETQYF
v_gene: TRBV2; j_gene: TRBJ1-5; d_gene: -; abundance: few; CDR3nt: TGTGCCAGCAGCCCTGCGGGGGGGAATCAGCCCCAGCATTTT; CDR3aa: CASSPAGGNQPQHF
v_gene: TRBV7-9; j_gene: TRBJ1-1; d_gene: -; abundance: -; CDR3nt: TGTGCCAGCAGCAATACTGACGGAGCTGAGGCTTTCTTT; CDR3aa: CASSNTDGAEAFF
v_gene: TRBV5-1; j_gene: TRBJ1-3; d_gene: -; abundance: -; CDR3nt: TGCGCCAGCAGCCCAGACGACAGCTACTCTGGAAACACCATATATTTT; CDR3aa: CASSPDDSYSGNTIYF
v_gene: TRBV5-1; j_gene: TRBJ1-3; d_gene: -; abundance: once; CDR3nt: TGCGCCAGCAGCTCGGACAGCCTTCTAACTTTGGAAGGAAACACCATATATTTT; CDR3aa: CASSSDSLLTLEGNTIYF
v_gene: TRBV28; j_gene: TRBJ2-1; d_gene: -; abundance: -; CDR3nt: TGTGCCAGCAGTATACCCCAGGGGTCGGAGCAGTTCTTC; CDR3aa: CASSIPQGSEQFF
v_gene: TRBV19; j_gene: TRBJ2-5; d_gene: -; abundance: -; CDR3nt: TGTGCCAGTAGTCCACAAAGGGGTAGGGAGACCCAGTACTTC; CDR3aa: CASSPQRGRETQYF
v_gene: TRBV27; j_gene: TRBJ1-2; d_gene: -; abundance: -; CDR3nt: TGTGCCAGCAGTTTATCGACCCTCTATGGCTACACCTTC; CDR3aa: CASSLSTLYGYTF
v_gene: TRBV9; j_gene: TRBJ1-4; d_gene: TRBD1; abundance: -; CDR3nt: TGTGCCAGCAGCGTAGGGGGACAGGGAGATGAAAAACTGTTTTTT; CDR3aa: CASSVGGQGDEKLFF
v_gene: TRBV5-1; j_gene: TRBJ2-7; d_gene: -; abundance: -; CDR3nt: TGCGCCAGCAGCCCCCGCAGTAGTGGATCCTACGAGCAGTACTTC; CDR3aa: CASSPRSSGSYEQYF
v_gene: TRBV10-1; j_gene: TRBJ1-1; d_gene: -; abundance: -; CDR3nt: TGCGCCAGCAAAAAAGGAAACACTGAAGCTTTCTTT; CDR3aa: CASKKGNTEAFF
v_gene: TRBV7-7; j_gene: TRBJ2-7; d_gene: -; abundance: -; CDR3nt: TGTGCCAGCAGCCCGGACAGTGGCGGCGAGCAGTACTTC; CDR3aa: CASSPDSGGEQYF
v_gene: TRBV6-6; j_gene: TRBJ2-7; d_gene: -; abundance: once; CDR3nt: TGTGCCAGCACCAGAGACAGCCCTCCCTACGAGCAGTACTTC; CDR3aa: CASTRDSPPYEQYF
v_gene: TRBV6-5; j_gene: TRBJ2-3; d_gene: -; abundance: -; CDR3nt: TGTGCCAGCAGTTACGGGAATTTGAGGGACACAGATACGCAGTATTTT; CDR3aa: CASSYGNLRDTDTQYF
v_gene: TRBV27; j_gene: TRBJ1-4; d_gene: -; abundance: -; CDR3nt: TGTGCCAGCAGTTTAACAGGGAGATTGAAAAAACTGTTTTTT; CDR3aa: CASSLTGRLKKLFF